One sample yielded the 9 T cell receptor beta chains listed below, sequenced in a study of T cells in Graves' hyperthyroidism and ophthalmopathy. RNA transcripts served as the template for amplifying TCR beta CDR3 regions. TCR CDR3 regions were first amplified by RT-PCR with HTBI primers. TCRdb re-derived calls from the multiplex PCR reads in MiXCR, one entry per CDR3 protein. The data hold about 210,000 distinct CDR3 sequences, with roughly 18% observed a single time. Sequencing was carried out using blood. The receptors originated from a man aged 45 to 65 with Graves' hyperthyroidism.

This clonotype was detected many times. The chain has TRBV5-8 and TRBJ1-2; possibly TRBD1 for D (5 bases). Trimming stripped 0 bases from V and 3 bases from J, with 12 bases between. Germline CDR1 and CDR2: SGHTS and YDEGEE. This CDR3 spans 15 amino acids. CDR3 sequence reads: CASSLAPGPDYGYTF. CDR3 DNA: TGTGCCAGCAGCTTGGCGCCGGGGCCGGACTATGGCTACACCTTC. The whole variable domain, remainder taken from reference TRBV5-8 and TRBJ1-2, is EAGVTQSPTHLIKTRGQQATLRCSPISGHTSVYWYQQALGLGLQFLLWYDEGEERNRGNFPPRFSGRQFPNYSSELNVNALELEDSALYLCASSLAPGPDYGYTFGSGTRLTVV.

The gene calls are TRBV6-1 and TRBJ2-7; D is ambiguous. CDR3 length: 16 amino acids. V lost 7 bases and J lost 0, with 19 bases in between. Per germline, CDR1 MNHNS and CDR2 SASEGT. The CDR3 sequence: CASNPSPWFNSYEQYF. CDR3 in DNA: TGTGCCAGCAACCCGTCCCCTTGGTTCAACTCCTACGAGCAGTACTTC.

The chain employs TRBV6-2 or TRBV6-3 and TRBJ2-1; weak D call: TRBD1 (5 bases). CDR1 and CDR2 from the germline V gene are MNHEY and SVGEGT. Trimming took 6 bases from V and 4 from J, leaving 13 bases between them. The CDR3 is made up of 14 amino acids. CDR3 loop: CASRKGPEYNEQFF. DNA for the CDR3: TGTGCCAGCAGAAAGGGGCCGGAGTACAATGAGCAGTTCTTC.

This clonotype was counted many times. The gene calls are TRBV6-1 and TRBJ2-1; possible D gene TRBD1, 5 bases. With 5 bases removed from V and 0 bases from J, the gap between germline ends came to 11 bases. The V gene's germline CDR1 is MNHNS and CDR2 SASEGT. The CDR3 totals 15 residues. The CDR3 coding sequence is TGTGCCAGCAGTTCCTCAGGGCCCTCCTACAATGAGCAGTTCTTC. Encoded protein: CASSSSGPSYNEQFF.

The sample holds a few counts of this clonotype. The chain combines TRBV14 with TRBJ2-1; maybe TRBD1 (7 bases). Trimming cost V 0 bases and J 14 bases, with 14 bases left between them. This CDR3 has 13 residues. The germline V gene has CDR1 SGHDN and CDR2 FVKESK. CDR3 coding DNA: TGTGCCAGCAGCCAAGATCAGGGGGGAGTCAAGTTCTTC. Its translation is CASSQDQGGVKFF.

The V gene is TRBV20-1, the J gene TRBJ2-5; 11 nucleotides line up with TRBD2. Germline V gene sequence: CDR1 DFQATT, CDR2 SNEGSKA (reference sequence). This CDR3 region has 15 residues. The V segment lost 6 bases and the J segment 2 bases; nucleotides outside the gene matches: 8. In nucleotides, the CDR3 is TGCAGTGCGATTCGTAGCGGGAGGGCGCAAGAGACCCAGTACTTC. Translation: CSAIRSGRAQETQYF.

CDR3 coding DNA: TGTGCCAGCAGCTTAGAAGCAGGGGGACATGGCTACACCTTC. Its translation: CASSLEAGGHGYTF. This chain uses TRBV7-9 with TRBJ1-2; 7 positions agree with TRBD1. The J segment lost 6 bases and the V segment lost 1 base, leaving 5 bases of the junction unmatched. From germline, CDR1 is SEHNR and CDR2 FQNEAQ (reference sequence). The CDR3 consists of 14 residues.

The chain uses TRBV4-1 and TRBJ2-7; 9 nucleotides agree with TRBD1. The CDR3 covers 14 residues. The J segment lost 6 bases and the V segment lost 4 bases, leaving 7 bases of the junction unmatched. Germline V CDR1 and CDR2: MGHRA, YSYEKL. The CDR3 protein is CASSRADRGPEQYF. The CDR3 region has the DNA TGCGCCAGCAGCCGCGCGGACAGGGGACCCGAGCAGTACTTC.

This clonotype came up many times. DNA for the CDR3: TGTGCCAGCAGTCTGGGTGTGACACCCCTCCACTTT. It codes for CASSLGVTPLHF. The genes are TRBV12-3 or TRBV12-4 and TRBJ1-6; no clear D. Trimming pared 5 bases from V and 11 bases from J, leaving 10 bases between. The CDR3 loop spans 12 amino acids.